One and the same sample provided the 21 T cell receptor beta chains below, sequenced in a study of control samples from healthy donors and cancer patients. Assay used: immunoSEQ multiplex PCR; TCRdb lists only in-frame clones, some missing. The sample has roughly 120,000 clones; approximately 90% are singletons. The material sequenced was blood. The source is an older woman in good health.

Only a few counts were recorded for this clone. The chain links TRBV5-1 to TRBJ1-1; a possible D gene is TRBD1 (5 bases). This CDR3 comprises 13 residues. Germline CDR1 and CDR2: SGHRS and YFSETQ. V gave up 2 bases and J gave up 2 bases, with 7 bases separating them. CDR3 amino acids: CASSFDSNTEAFF. CDR3 nucleotides: TGCGCCAGCAGCTTTGACAGTAACACTGAAGCTTTCTTT.

This chain links TRBV5-1 with TRBJ1-4; D possibly corresponds to TRBD1 (5 bases). V lost 0 bases, J lost 5 bases, and 14 bases lay in between. The CDR3 spans 16 residues. Looked up from germline, CDR1 is SGHRS and CDR2 is YFSETQ. CDR3 region: CASSLEIGTANEKLFF. DNA for the CDR3: TGCGCCAGCAGCTTGGAAATTGGGACGGCCAATGAAAAACTGTTTTTT.

V is TRBV9 and J is TRBJ2-1; D is ambiguous. CDR3 size: 19 residues. Looked up from germline, CDR1 is SGDLS and CDR2 is YYNGEE. V was cut by 0 bases and J by 1 base, with 20 bases left in between. The DNA for the CDR3 is TGTGCCAGCAGCGTAGTGCCCCTTACCTCGAGATCTTCCTACAATGAGCAGTTCTTC. It specifies CASSVVPLTSRSSYNEQFF.

The genes are TRBV5-4 and TRBJ2-7, with no clear D. This CDR3 has 14 residues. V lost 0 bases and J lost 0, with 7 bases in between. CDR1 is SGHNT, CDR2 YYREEE, per germline (reference sequence). DNA of the CDR3: TGTGCCAGCAGCTTGGGACGGATCTCCTACGAGCAGTACTTC. Its protein is CASSLGRISYEQYF.

The genes are TRBV9 and TRBJ1-4, with 11 bases lining up with TRBD1. The CDR3 covers 17 residues. V lost 3 bases to trimming and J lost 4 bases; unmatched junction nucleotides: 8. Germline-derived CDR1 and CDR2 are SGDLS and YYNGEE. CDR3 nucleotides: TGTGCCAGCAGCGAAGGGACAGGGGGAGTCCGTAATGAAAAACTGTTTTTT. Protein: CASSEGTGGVRNEKLFF.

V is TRBV2 and J is TRBJ2-7, with D uncertain. V dropped 8 bases and J dropped 3 bases, with 17 bases sitting between them. Germline V gene sequence: CDR1 SNHLY, CDR2 FYNNEI. The CDR3 is 14 residues long. CDR3 in amino acids: CASYGSSPGYEQYF. The CDR3 bases are TGTGCCAGCTATGGCTCGAGTCCTGGCTACGAGCAGTACTTC. The full variable domain, with the rest looked up from reference TRBV2 and TRBJ2-7, is EPEVTQTPSHQVTQMGQEVILRCVPISNHLYFYWYRQILGQKVEFLVSFYNNEISEKSEIFDDQFSVERPDGSNFTLKIRSTKLEDSAMYFCASYGSSPGYEQYFGPGTRLTVT.

V and J are TRBV19 and TRBJ1-5; D gene uncertain. V gave up 5 bases and J gave up 7 bases, with 9 bases separating them. Germline values: CDR1 LNHDA, CDR2 SQIVND (reference sequence). The CDR3 is made up of 12 amino acids. The DNA for the CDR3 is TGTGCCAGTAGTTTGGGTGAACAGCCCCAGCATTTT. It yields the protein CASSLGEQPQHF.

CDR3 amino acids: CASSEARGSNQPQHF. CDR3 in DNA: TGTGCCAGCAGTGAGGCGCGTGGCTCCAATCAGCCCCAGCATTTT. This sequence joins TRBV25-1 and TRBJ1-5; D is ambiguous. From germline, CDR1 is MGHDK and CDR2 SYGVNS. The CDR3 totals 15 residues. V gave up 3 bases and J gave up 3 bases, with 12 bases separating them.

This clone appeared a few times. This sequence joins TRBV3-1 (or the pseudogene TRBV3-2) and TRBJ2-1; TRBD1 or TRBD2 may be the D gene (6 bases each). This CDR3 has 13 amino acids. CDR1 and CDR2 (germline): LGHDT, YNNKEL (reference sequence). V was cut by 4 bases and J by 10 bases, with 14 bases left in between. The CDR3 bases are TGTGCCAGCAGCCGCCGGGGGCTTCGGGAGCAGTTCTTC. Amino acids: CASSRRGLREQFF.

The chain recombines TRBV4-3 with TRBJ1-6; 7 nucleotides line up with TRBD1. The germline V gene has CDR1 LGHNA and CDR2 YSLEER. J gave up 8 bases and V 3 bases, and 7 bases lay outside the gene matches. This CDR3 region has 15 residues. As DNA, the CDR3 is TGCGCCAGCAGCCAGAACAGGGGTGGGTATTCACCCCTCCACTTT. Its translation: CASSQNRGGYSPLHF.

In this sample, this clone turned up a few times. J is TRBJ1-6 and V is TRBV10-3; D perhaps matches TRBD1 (6 bases). The CDR3 sequence is 14 residues long. CDR1 ENHRY and CDR2 SYGVKD come from the germline V gene. V shed 6 bases and J shed 6 bases, with 12 bases lying between them. The CDR3 bases are TGTGCCATCAGCCTAGGACAGTCTAATTCACCCCTCCACTTT. It yields the protein CAISLGQSNSPLHF.

The V call is TRBV6-5, the J call TRBJ2-7, with TRBD2 matching 8 bases. The germline CDR1 and CDR2 sequences are MNHEY and SVGAGI. The CDR3 has 16 amino acids. V shed 0 bases, J shed 3 bases, and the junction held 7 bases outside the gene matches. CDR3 nucleotide sequence: TGTGCCAGCAGTTACTCGTGGGATAGCGGGATCTACGAGCAGTACTTC. It yields the protein CASSYSWDSGIYEQYF.

The chain carries TRBV19 and TRBJ1-4; no definite D call. With 3 bases removed from V and 13 bases from J, the gap between germline ends came to 18 bases. The CDR3 totals 14 residues. Per germline, CDR1 LNHDA and CDR2 SQIVND (reference sequence). CDR3 DNA: TGTGCCAGTAGTATTGAGACGACGACCTCGGGACTGTTTTTT. As protein: CASSIETTTSGLFF.

CDR3 sequence (DNA): TGTGCCATCGCCTCGGGAAGAAACTATGGCTACACCTTC. Its translation is CAIASGRNYGYTF. This chain connects TRBV10-3 to TRBJ1-2; D call uncertain. The V gene lost 8 bases and the J gene lost 2 bases, with 12 bases spanning the gap. The length of the CDR3 is 13 residues. Germline CDR1 reads ENHRY; CDR2 reads SYGVKD.

This chain connects TRBV7-3 to TRBJ1-2, with 8 bases fitting TRBD1. CDR1 and CDR2 from the germline V gene are SGHTA and FQGTGA. J was trimmed by 13 bases and V by 4 bases; bases with no gene match: 8. The CDR3 spans 12 residues. CDR3 DNA: TGTGCCAGCAGCTCGCGGACAGGGTCTGCCACCTTC. Protein sequence: CASSSRTGSATF.

The CDR3 loop is CASSQDSPGVGYGYTF. CDR3 sequence (DNA): TGCGCCAGCAGCCAAGATTCTCCGGGGGTCGGCTATGGCTACACCTTC. V is TRBV4-3 and J is TRBJ1-2; the D gene is possibly TRBD1 (5 bases). Trimming removed 0 bases from V and 4 bases from J, with 15 bases in between. CDR1 is LGHNA, CDR2 YSLEER, per germline. CDR3 length: 16 residues.

The chain has TRBV19 and TRBJ2-5; D not certain. This CDR3 has 13 amino acids. Germline CDR1 and CDR2: LNHDA and SQIVND (reference sequence). Between the trimmed V and J ends, which lost 3 bases and 5 bases, there was a span of 10 bases. As DNA, the CDR3 is TGTGCCAGTAGTATCAACTGGTTGGAGACCCAGTACTTC. It specifies CASSINWLETQYF.

The chain is built from TRBV7-8 and TRBJ2-5, with no clear D. This CDR3 comprises 12 residues. Germline CDR1 reads SGHVS; CDR2 reads FQNEAQ. V was pared by 5 bases and J by 5 bases, with 9 bases between. The DNA for the CDR3 is TGTGCCAGCAGCCCGACATTGGAGACCCAGTACTTC. Translated, it gives CASSPTLETQYF.

V and J are TRBV18 and TRBJ2-7; TRBD1 aligns across 7 bases. CDR3 length: 14 residues. Germline-derived CDR1 and CDR2 are KGHSH and LQKENI. The junction had 4 bases not matched to a gene; V was cut back by 3 bases and J by 2 bases. Here the CDR3 reads CASSPDRNPYEQYF. The CDR3 nucleotides read TGTGCCAGCTCACCGGACAGGAATCCCTACGAGCAGTACTTC.

The chain recombines TRBV6-2 or TRBV6-3 with TRBJ2-2, with 8 positions matching TRBD2. The ends lost 6 bases at V and 4 bases at J; junction bases unmatched: 13. CDR3 size: 17 residues. The germline V gene encodes CDR1 MNHEY and CDR2 SVGEGT. Written as DNA, the CDR3 is TGTGCCAGCAGCCGACTCGGGGGGGGGCATCGCACCGGGGAGCTGTTTTTT. Protein sequence: CASSRLGGGHRTGELFF.

V is TRBV19 and J is TRBJ2-7; 8 bases align to TRBD1. Trimming cost V 6 bases and J 0 bases; bases outside gene matches: 7. The CDR3 sequence is 15 residues long. The V gene's germline CDR1 is LNHDA and CDR2 SQIVND (reference sequence). DNA of the CDR3: TGTGCCAGTAGCTCTGGGACAGGACTCTCCTACGAGCAGTACTTC. Amino acid sequence: CASSSGTGLSYEQYF.